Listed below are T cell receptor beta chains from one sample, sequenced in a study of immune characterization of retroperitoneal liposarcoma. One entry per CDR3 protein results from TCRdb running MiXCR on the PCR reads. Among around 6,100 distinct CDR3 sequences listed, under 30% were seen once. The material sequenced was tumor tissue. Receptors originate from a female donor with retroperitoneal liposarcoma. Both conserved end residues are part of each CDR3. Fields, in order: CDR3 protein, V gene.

CDR3 protein: CASSKPRGSYEQYF
V gene: TRBV28

CDR3 protein: CASSLNPSGTAQYF
V gene: TRBV7-3

CDR3 protein: CASSEAPTSYEQYF
V gene: TRBV6-1

CDR3 protein: CASMAGDDDTQYF
V gene: TRBV6-6

CDR3 protein: CASSSGSLYEQFF
V gene: TRBV27

CDR3 protein: CASSKDSSYNEQFF
V gene: TRBV19

CDR3 protein: CASSLEAYQGSDEQFF
V gene: TRBV7-2

CDR3 protein: CASSLAGPDEQFF
V gene: TRBV7-9

CDR3 protein: CASCLELRTGELFF
V gene: TRBV18

CDR3 protein: CASSAAGGGYGYTF
V gene: TRBV6-1

CDR3 protein: CASSSVETQYF
V gene: TRBV28

CDR3 protein: CASSLGDSTVDEQFF
V gene: TRBV12-3/TRBV12-4

CDR3 protein: CASSEGLAGPYNEQYF
V gene: TRBV6-1

CDR3 protein: CASSQGAQPSNYGYTF
V gene: TRBV4-3

CDR3 protein: CASSLAGMEDTQYF
V gene: TRBV3-1

CDR3 protein: CASRRTASTDTQYF
V gene: TRBV6-6

CDR3 protein: CATSRTGNIYEQYF
V gene: TRBV15